What follows are 10 T cell receptor beta chains derived from one specimen sequenced in a study of control samples from healthy donors and cancer patients. The method was immunoSEQ multiplex PCR; TCRdb's version includes in-frame clones alone and lacks a portion of them. The sample shows under 150,000 clones, about nine tenths of them seen only once. Sequenced material: blood. These receptors all come from a man aged 35-49 years in good health.

V and J are TRBV5-8 and TRBJ1-2, with a possible D match to TRBD1 (5 bases). V was cut by 5 bases and J by 5 bases, with 16 bases left in between. From germline, CDR1 is SGHTS and CDR2 YDEGEE. The CDR3 consists of 14 residues. The CDR3 nucleotides read TGTGCCAGCAGTTTCAGGGATTACGGATATGGCTACACCTTC. Protein product: CASSFRDYGYGYTF.

The rearrangement links TRBV10-3 to TRBJ1-2; D perhaps matches TRBD1 (5 bases). V was cut by 3 bases and J by 4 bases, with 12 bases left in between. Germline assignment: CDR1 ENHRY and CDR2 SYGVKD. The CDR3 length is 14 residues. The CDR3 region is CAISERQGTYGYTF. The CDR3 bases are TGTGCCATCAGTGAAAGGCAGGGCACCTATGGCTACACCTTC.

The chain employs TRBV11-3 and TRBJ2-7; 10 bases line up with TRBD2. Germline CDR1 SGHNT, CDR2 YENEEA. V was pared by 0 bases and J by 7 bases, with 6 bases of the junction left unmatched. This CDR3 spans 15 amino acids. This CDR3 is CASSLEGLAGDEQYF. CDR3 nucleotide sequence: TGTGCCAGCAGCTTAGAGGGCCTAGCGGGGGATGAGCAGTACTTC.

In its sample, this clone was seen a few times. This CDR3 is CASSPRDRTYEQYF. The CDR3 DNA sequence: TGTGCCAGCAGCCCTCGGGACAGGACCTACGAGCAGTACTTC. The genes are TRBV11-1 and TRBJ2-7; TRBD1 agrees at 8 bases. Germline V gene data show CDR1 as SGHAT and CDR2 as FQDESV (reference sequence). Trimming removed 5 bases from V and 2 bases from J; junction bases left unmatched: 5. The CDR3 spans 14 residues.

The V gene is TRBV18, the J gene TRBJ2-5; D remains unclear. V lost 6 bases and J 4 bases, leaving 21 bases between the germline ends. Germline V CDR1 and CDR2: KGHSH, LQKENI. There are 16 residues in the CDR3. The CDR3 bases are TGTGCCAGCTCCCCCGCGGTCAGTACCCCGGTAGAGACCCAGTACTTC. Its protein product is CASSPAVSTPVETQYF.

This clone was seen only once. The V gene is TRBV5-4, the J gene TRBJ2-3; 11 bases are a match to TRBD2. CDR1 is SGHNT, CDR2 YYREEE, per germline (reference sequence). V dropped 4 bases and J dropped 2; count of bases not matched to a gene: 6. There are 16 residues in the CDR3. CDR3 in amino acids: CASSVIAGGPTDTQYF. The DNA for the CDR3 is TGTGCCAGCAGCGTTATAGCGGGGGGGCCCACAGATACGCAGTATTTT.

This chain connects TRBV30 to TRBJ1-1; perhaps TRBD1 as D (5 bases). The CDR3 covers 12 residues. V shed 1 base and J shed 3 bases, with 6 bases lying between them. Germline CDR1 and CDR2: GTSNPN and SVGIG (reference sequence). The CDR3 protein is CAWSGQYTEAFF. The CDR3 nucleotides are TGTGCCTGGAGTGGACAGTACACTGAAGCTTTCTTT.

In this sample, this clone turned up once. This CDR3 is CASSGGQGRPPLHF. The CDR3 coding sequence is TGTGCCAGCAGCGGTGGACAGGGAAGGCCACCCCTCCACTTT. J is TRBJ1-6 and V is TRBV9; 8 bases are shared with TRBD1. This CDR3 contains 14 residues. Germline lookup yields CDR1 SGDLS and CDR2 YYNGEE. V gave up 3 bases and J gave up 11 bases; unmatched junction bases: 7.

Points on this clone: Additional DNA sequences in this sample encode the identical CDR3. The J gene is TRBJ1-5, the V gene TRBV19; tentative D call: TRBD1 (6 bases). The CDR3 has 14 residues. Germline CDR1 LNHDA, CDR2 SQIVND (reference sequence). The V and J ends lost 3 bases and 3 bases respectively, with 9 bases between them. The CDR3 loop is CASSIGQPNQPQHF. CDR3 in DNA: TGTGCCAGTAGTATTGGACAGCCCAATCAGCCCCAGCATTTT.

This chain connects TRBV18 to TRBJ1-5; no definite D call. CDR3 length equals 15 residues. V was shortened by 6 bases and J by 5 bases, with 17 bases between the two germline ends. From germline, CDR1 is KGHSH and CDR2 LQKENI. The CDR3 DNA sequence: TGTGCCAGCTCCAATCGTCCTGTCATGGATCAGCCCCAGCATTTT. It specifies CASSNRPVMDQPQHF.